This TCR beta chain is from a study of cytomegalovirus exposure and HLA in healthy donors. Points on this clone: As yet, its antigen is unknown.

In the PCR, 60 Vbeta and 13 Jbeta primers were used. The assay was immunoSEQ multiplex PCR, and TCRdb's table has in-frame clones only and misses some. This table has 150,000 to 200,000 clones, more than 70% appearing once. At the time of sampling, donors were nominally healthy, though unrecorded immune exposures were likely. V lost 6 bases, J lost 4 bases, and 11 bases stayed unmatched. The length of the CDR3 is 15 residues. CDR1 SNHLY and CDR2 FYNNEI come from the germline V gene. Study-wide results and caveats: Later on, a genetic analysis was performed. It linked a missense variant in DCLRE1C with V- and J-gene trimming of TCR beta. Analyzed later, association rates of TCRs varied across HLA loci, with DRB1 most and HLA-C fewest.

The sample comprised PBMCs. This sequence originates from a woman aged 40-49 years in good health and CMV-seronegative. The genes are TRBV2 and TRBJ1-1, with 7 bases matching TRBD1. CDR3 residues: CASSPQGTLSTEAFF. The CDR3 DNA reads TGTGCCAGCAGCCCACAGGGGACACTGAGCACTGAAGCTTTCTTT.